The next 13 T cell receptor beta chains were all read from a single sample in a study of blood T cells in healthy people across ages. PCR was performed a second time for roughly 7 to 11 cycles using a sample-barcoded 5' primer and a J-beta primer mix. TCRdb reprocessed the 5' RACE reads with MiXCR, giving one entry per CDR3 protein. In the table there are about 1.8 million distinct CDR3 sequences, less than 50% of which are singletons. The sample was blood. The receptors shown here come from a woman in her 40s in good health.

The V and J genes are TRBV7-9 and TRBJ2-3; D is perhaps TRBD1 or TRBD2 (5 bases each). The CDR3 runs 16 residues. The germline V gene encodes CDR1 SEHNR and CDR2 FQNEAQ (reference sequence). Trimming left V 6 bases short and J 4 bases short, with 20 bases between. In DNA, the CDR3 is TGTGCCAGCAGGAGTATCGGGGACCTACAACCAGATACGCAGTATTTT. Its protein is CASRSIGDLQPDTQYF.

The genes are TRBV25-1 and TRBJ2-7; 12 bases agree with TRBD1. The DNA end favors TRBJ2-5, so the J call may be wrong. The CDR3 has 15 amino acids. Germline-derived CDR1 and CDR2 are MGHDK and SYGVNS. In DNA form, the CDR3 reads TGTGCCAGCAGGCCCCCTGGGACAGGGGGCGAGACCCAGTACTTC. This sequence encodes CASRPPGTGGETQYF.

The sample holds a few counts of this clonotype. V usage is TRBV20-1 and J usage is TRBJ2-3; TRBD2 agrees at 8 bases. This CDR3 comprises 14 residues. The germline CDR1 and CDR2 sequences are DFQATT and SNEGSKA (reference sequence). V shed 1 base and J 7 bases; nucleotides not matched to a gene: 7. CDR3 residues: CSARAAGGWNTQYF. DNA of the CDR3: TGCAGTGCTAGAGCGGCGGGGGGTTGGAATACGCAGTATTTT.

The chain links TRBV6-6 to TRBJ2-5; TRBD1 matches at 10 bases. CDR3 length: 14 amino acids. Trimming removed 5 bases from V and 7 bases from J; junction bases left unmatched: 7. Looked up from germline, CDR1 is MNHNY and CDR2 is SVGAGI (reference sequence). The CDR3 protein is CASSDGTGVGTQYF. The CDR3 nucleotides are TGTGCCAGCAGTGACGGGACAGGGGTGGGGACCCAGTACTTC.

The chain uses TRBV27 and TRBJ2-1, with D possibly matching TRBD2 (6 bases). The CDR3 is 15 residues long. Looked up from germline, CDR1 is MNHEY and CDR2 is SMNVEV (reference sequence). The V and J ends lost 3 bases and 4 bases respectively, with 13 bases between them. In nucleotides, the CDR3 is TGTGCCAGCAGTTTCCCGGGGGAACTGTACAATGAGCAGTTCTTC. This gives the protein CASSFPGELYNEQFF.

This clonotype occurred a few times. The chain links TRBV20-1 to TRBJ2-5, with 9 positions matching TRBD2. In germline, CDR1 is DFQATT, CDR2 SNEGSKA (reference sequence). V shed 0 bases and J 5 bases; nucleotides not matched to a gene: 7. The CDR3 is made up of 15 amino acids. For the CDR3, the DNA is TGCAGTGCTAGAGATCAGGTAGCGGGGGCCGAGACCCAGTACTTC. Translating gives CSARDQVAGAETQYF.

The CDR3 DNA reads TGTGCCAGCAACAAGTTACTGGGCTCAGACTCTGGGGCCAACGTCCTGACTTTC. Translation gives CASNKLLGSDSGANVLTF. The chain couples TRBV7-9 to TRBJ2-6; D is uncertain. V was pared by 7 bases and J by 0 bases, with 19 bases between. CDR3 size: 18 residues. Germline V gene sequence: CDR1 SEHNR, CDR2 FQNEAQ (reference sequence).

The rearrangement joins TRBV28 to TRBJ2-6, with D possibly being TRBD1 (6 bases). Trimming removed 8 bases from V and 0 bases from J, with 11 bases in between. The CDR3 has 15 residues. The germline V gene encodes CDR1 MDHEN and CDR2 SYDVKM. The CDR3, as DNA: TGTGCCAGCCAGAGGGGACACTCTGGGGCCAACGTCCTGACTTTC. This codes for CASQRGHSGANVLTF. The variable domain in full, with the rest retrieved from reference TRBV28 and TRBJ2-6, is DVKVTQSSRYLVKRTGEKVFLECVQDMDHENMFWYRQDPGLGLRLIYFSYDVKMKEKGDIPEGYSVSREKKERFSLILESASTNQTSMYLCASQRGHSGANVLTFGAGSRLTVL.

The chain combines TRBV20-1 with TRBJ2-1; D possibly uses TRBD1 or TRBD2 (5 bases each). V was cut by 0 bases and J by 0 bases, with 21 bases left in between. In germline, CDR1 is DFQATT, CDR2 SNEGSKA (reference sequence). CDR3 size: 19 residues. The CDR3 nucleotides read TGCAGTGCTAGAGATTGGGAACAGCTCTTTGGGGGCTCCTACAATGAGCAGTTCTTC. As protein: CSARDWEQLFGGSYNEQFF.

The rearrangement joins TRBV20-1 to TRBJ2-5; TRBD1 might be the D (6 bases). The CDR3 covers 14 residues. Trimming pared 6 bases from V and 7 bases from J, leaving 21 bases between. Germline CDR1 DFQATT, CDR2 SNEGSKA (reference sequence). CDR3 bases: TGCAGTGCCTCCAGGACGGGTCTCAGGGGGACCCAGTACTTC. This sequence encodes CSASRTGLRGTQYF.

This clonotype was recorded a few times. This chain links TRBV29-1 with TRBJ2-1; TRBD2 matches at 12 bases. J was trimmed by 7 bases and V by 6 bases; bases with no gene match: 7. The germline gives CDR1 SQVTM, CDR2 ANQGSEA. The CDR3 is 14 amino acids. The CDR3: CSVGLAGGGNEQFF. The CDR3 nucleotides read TGCAGCGTGGGCCTAGCGGGGGGGGGGAATGAGCAGTTCTTC.

About this clonotype itself: One junction end does not reproduce the germline sequence, and a read error may be involved. The V and J genes are TRBV5-1 and TRBJ2-6; D is undetermined. This CDR3 has 15 residues. CDR1 is SGHRS and CDR2 is YFSETQ in the germline V gene. The CDR3 region has the DNA TGCGCCAGCAGCCCAGGCGTCTCTGGGGTCAACGTCCTGACTTTC. Amino acid sequence: CASSPGVSGVNVLTF.

The V gene is TRBV6-2 or TRBV6-3, the J gene TRBJ2-7, with 7 positions matching TRBD2. Germline CDR1 MNHEY, CDR2 SVGEGT. The junction had 16 bases not matched to a gene; V was cut back by 7 bases and J by 4 bases. The CDR3 loop spans 16 amino acids. The CDR3 reads CASTRTQAGLDYEQYF. The DNA for the CDR3 is TGTGCCAGCACTCGGACCCAAGCGGGGCTCGATTACGAGCAGTACTTC.